This passage covers 30 T cell receptor beta chains from one sample sequenced in a study of regulatory T cells in long-lasting Graves disease. Construction of TCR beta libraries relied on iRepertoire HTBI primers and on Arm-PCR targeting CDR3 regions. TCRdb reanalysed the multiplex PCR reads using MiXCR and keeps one entry per CDR3 protein. The repertoire holds a few hundred thousand distinct CDR3 sequences, around a fifth seen once, with approximately 12% in the top ten. The time point here: newly diagnosed GD, antithyroid drugs for less than 3 months. From PBMCs, RNA was extracted and then used to make the TCR library. These data are also associated with another study on T cells in Graves' hyperthyroidism and ophthalmopathy.

The specimen was peripheral blood mononuclear cells (PBMCs), collected at new diagnosis, from a patient treated with antithyroid drugs. The receptors were sampled from a woman younger than 45 with Graves disease.

V gene TRBV2 combines with J gene TRBJ1-1; D not resolved. V lost 4 bases to trimming and J lost 5 bases, with 11 bases between them. This CDR3 region has 13 residues. CDR1 SNHLY and CDR2 FYNNEI come from the germline V gene. The DNA for the CDR3 is TGTGCCAGCAGTGCAGCCAGTCCTACTGAAGCTTTCTTT. Residues: CASSAASPTEAFF.

This clonotype was seen ten or more times. The chain carries TRBV20-1 and TRBJ2-7, with 10 bases aligning to TRBD2. CDR3 length: 15 amino acids. CDR1 and CDR2 (germline): DFQATT, SNEGSKA (reference sequence). With 6 bases clipped from V and 4 bases from J, the junction kept 12 bases outside the gene matches. The DNA of the CDR3 is TGCAGTGCGTCGGGGGCTAGCGGGAGTCCATACGAGCAGTACTTC. This translates into CSASGASGSPYEQYF.

This clonotype was counted ten times or more. This chain joins TRBV6-1 and TRBJ2-3, with 10 bases that match TRBD2. The CDR3 covers 14 residues. Germline assignment: CDR1 MNHNS and CDR2 SASEGT. The J segment lost 3 bases and the V segment lost 7 bases, leaving 4 bases of the junction unmatched. DNA for the CDR3: TGTGCCAGCAAGGAGCGGGGGGGTACAGATACGCAGTATTTT. Its translation is CASKERGGTDTQYF.

This clonotype was found many times. The CDR3 spells CASSRGTGILYSPLHF. The CDR3 nucleotides read TGTGCCAGCAGTCGGGGGACAGGGATTCTTTATTCACCCCTCCACTTT. V is TRBV6-1 and J is TRBJ1-6; 9 bases are shared with TRBD1. Looked up from germline, CDR1 is MNHNS and CDR2 is SASEGT. Trimming removed 5 bases from V and 8 bases from J; junction bases left unmatched: 10. The CDR3 length is 16 residues.

This clonotype has a count of ten or more. The CDR3 bases are TGTGCCAGCAGCGGGGAGAGGGACACTGAAGCTTTCTTT. It translates to CASSGERDTEAFF. This sequence joins TRBV9 and TRBJ1-1; D gene ambiguous. V lost 3 bases, J lost 3 bases, and 9 bases lay in between. Germline values: CDR1 SGDLS, CDR2 YYNGEE. This CDR3 region has 13 residues. Together with reference TRBV9 and TRBJ1-1, the CDR3 gives the full variable domain: DSGVTQTPKHLITATGQRVTLRCSPRSGDLSVYWYQQSLDQGLQFLIQYYNGEERAKGNILERFSAQQFPDLHSELNLSSLELGDSALYFCASSGERDTEAFFGQGTRLTVV.

Ten or more counts support this clonotype. J is TRBJ2-7 and V is TRBV28, with a weak D call TRBD2 (5 bases). This CDR3 comprises 15 residues. V dropped 6 bases and J dropped 0 bases, with 15 bases sitting between them. Germline V gene sequence: CDR1 MDHEN, CDR2 SYDVKM. CDR3 DNA sequence: TGTGCCAGCAGGCGGGTGGGTACTAGCTCCTACGAGCAGTACTTC. Translating gives CASRRVGTSSYEQYF. Full variable domain (rest looked up from reference TRBV28 and TRBJ2-7): DVKVTQSSRYLVKRTGEKVFLECVQDMDHENMFWYRQDPGLGLRLIYFSYDVKMKEKGDIPEGYSVSREKKERFSLILESASTNQTSMYLCASRRVGTSSYEQYFGPGTRLTVT.

This rearrangement joins TRBV28 to TRBJ2-4; 10 nucleotides align to TRBD2. Germline CDR1 MDHEN, CDR2 SYDVKM. J gave up 5 bases and V 5 bases, and 9 bases lay outside the gene matches. The CDR3 loop spans 16 amino acids. The CDR3 coding sequence is TGTGCCAGCAGTATCCTACTAGCGGGATTCGAAAACATTCAGTACTTC. Translated: CASSILLAGFENIQYF.

This clonotype was observed at least ten times. The chain employs TRBV28 and TRBJ2-3, with 10 positions matching TRBD2. The CDR3 runs to 15 residues. Germline loops: CDR1 MDHEN, CDR2 SYDVKM. The V segment lost 6 bases and the J segment 2 bases; nucleotides outside the gene matches: 5. CDR3 sequence: CASSPSGSFTDTQYF. The CDR3 nucleotides read TGTGCCAGCAGCCCTAGCGGGAGCTTCACAGATACGCAGTATTTT.

Concerning this clonotype: Given a much more abundant clone one base away, this may be a read error. The V and J genes are TRBV3-1 and TRBJ2-2; 13 positions match TRBD2. Germline V gene data show CDR1 as LGHDT and CDR2 as YNNKEL (reference sequence). Trimming cost V 4 bases and J 10 bases; bases outside gene matches: 6. This CDR3 has 15 amino acids. CDR3 coding DNA: TGTGCCAGCAGCCGGGGACTAGCGGGAATGACGGAGCTGTTTTTT. This encodes CASSRGLAGMTELFF.

This rearrangement joins TRBV5-4 to TRBJ1-3; D is unclear. Trimming removed 4 bases from V and 4 bases from J, with 15 bases in between. From germline, CDR1 is SGHNT and CDR2 YYREEE (reference sequence). The CDR3 has 15 amino acids. Here the CDR3 DNA reads TGTGCCAGCAGCCAGTACCCCCCCAGGGGAAACACCATATATTTT. It codes for CASSQYPPRGNTIYF.

This clonotype has ten or more counts. The rearrangement links TRBV20-1 to TRBJ2-7; D is ambiguous. V was shortened by 3 bases and J by 1 base, with 4 bases between the two germline ends. CDR1 and CDR2 from the germline V gene are DFQATT and SNEGSKA (reference sequence). The CDR3 is 11 residues long. CDR3 sequence reads: CSASLSYEQYF. The CDR3 nucleotides read TGCAGTGCTAGCTTGTCCTACGAGCAGTACTTC.

Ten or more counts support this clonotype. The genes are TRBV7-9 and TRBJ1-1; TRBD1 agrees at 7 bases. The CDR3 runs 15 residues. Trimming took 2 bases from V and 5 from J; bases not matched to a gene: 8. The germline gives CDR1 SEHNR, CDR2 FQNEAQ (reference sequence). DNA of the CDR3: TGTGCCAGCAGCTTATGGGGAGACAGGGCAACTGAAGCTTTCTTT. This codes for CASSLWGDRATEAFF.

This clonotype has ten or more counts. An end of the junction differs from the germline gene, which may be a read error. The rearrangement links TRBV18 to TRBJ1-2, with D perhaps matching TRBD1 (5 bases). The germline V gene encodes CDR1 KGHSH and CDR2 LQKENI. The CDR3 extends over 11 amino acids. The CDR3 DNA sequence: TGTGCCTGCTCACGCCAGGGTGGCTACACCTTC. Protein product: CACSRQGGYTF.

There are many counts of this clonotype. The genes are TRBV28 and TRBJ1-5, with D unresolved. V shed 3 bases and J shed 4 bases, with 13 bases lying between them. The V gene's germline CDR1 is MDHEN and CDR2 SYDVKM. The CDR3 totals 15 residues. The CDR3 region is CASSFTVRGNQPQHF. The CDR3 DNA is TGTGCCAGCAGTTTCACTGTTAGAGGGAATCAGCCCCAGCATTTT.

About this clonotype: A single base separates this from a much larger clone, so it may be a read error. V gene TRBV11-2 combines with J gene TRBJ2-7, with TRBD2 matching 8 bases. The CDR3 runs to 15 residues. V lost 1 base to trimming and J lost 6 bases; unmatched junction nucleotides: 8. Germline V gives CDR1 SGHAT, CDR2 FQNNGV. CDR3 amino acids: CASSLVRGEGAEQYF. The DNA for the CDR3 is TGTGCCAGCAGCTTAGTGCGGGGGGAAGGGGCCGAGCAGTACTTC. Filled out from reference TRBV11-2 and TRBJ2-7, the complete variable domain reads EAGVAQSPRYKIIEKRQSVAFWCNPISGHATLYWYQQILGQGPKLLIQFQNNGVVDDSQLPKDRFSAERLKGVDSTLKIQPAKLEDSAVYLCASSLVRGEGAEQYFGPGTRLTVT.

Comments on this clonotype: Only one base separates this from a far larger clonotype, so it likely reflects a read error. The chain is built from TRBV28 and TRBJ2-7; 9 bases are shared with TRBD1. CDR3 length: 15 residues. Germline CDR1 is MDHEN and CDR2 is SYDVKM. Written as DNA, the CDR3 is TGTGCCGGCAGCTCAAAACCGGGACAGGGTTACGAGCAGTACTTC. This translates into CAGSSKPGQGYEQYF. The variable domain in full, with the rest retrieved from reference TRBV28 and TRBJ2-7, is DVKVTQSSRYLVKRTGEKVFLECVQDMDHENMFWYRQDPGLGLRLIYFSYDVKMKEKGDIPEGYSVSREKKERFSLILESASTNQTSMYLCAGSSKPGQGYEQYFGPGTRLTVT.

This clonotype was observed a few times. This could be a read error, since a much larger clone is one nucleotide away. The V and J genes are TRBV7-8 and TRBJ1-4, with TRBD1 identical over 10 bases. The CDR3 runs 19 residues. Germline lookup yields CDR1 SGHVS and CDR2 FQNEAQ. J gave up 8 bases and V 7 bases, and 22 bases lay outside the gene matches. CDR3 coding DNA: TGTGCCAGCAACTACACCCAGACAGGGGGCGCACCTATACGAGAAAAACTGTTTTTT. It encodes CASNYTQTGGAPIREKLFF.

The V and J genes are TRBV24-1 and TRBJ2-2; 7 positions match TRBD1. After removal of 1 base from V and 3 bases from J, the junction contained 4 bases not matched to a gene. This CDR3 has 16 amino acids. Germline CDR1 KGHDR, CDR2 SFDVKD. CDR3 protein: CATSDFLQGDTGELFF. The CDR3 bases are TGTGCCACCAGTGATTTTCTCCAGGGGGACACCGGGGAGCTGTTTTTT.

Many counts were recorded for this clonotype. CDR3 DNA sequence: TGTGCCAGCAGCGTAGAGGAGATTTCACCCCTCCACTTT. This gives the protein CASSVEEISPLHF. The chain links TRBV9 to TRBJ1-6, with D uncertain. The V gene lost 0 bases and the J gene lost 9 bases, with 7 bases spanning the gap. CDR1 and CDR2 (germline): SGDLS, YYNGEE. This CDR3 region has 13 residues.

This clonotype came up a few times. The genes are TRBV2 and TRBJ1-4; 9 positions agree with TRBD1. This CDR3 spans 13 amino acids. V trimming: 6 bases; J trimming: 10 bases; junction bases outside the gene matches: 6. Germline V gene lookup returns CDR1 SNHLY and CDR2 FYNNEI. For the CDR3, the DNA is TGTGCCAGCAGGGGGGACAGGGCGGCAAAACTGTTTTTT. This translates into CASRGDRAAKLFF.

This clonotype occurred many times. V usage is TRBV20-1 and J usage is TRBJ2-3, with 8 nucleotides matching TRBD1. Per germline, CDR1 DFQATT and CDR2 SNEGSKA (reference sequence). The CDR3 has 14 amino acids. The V and J ends lost 5 bases and 1 base, in that order; junction bases with no gene match: 5. CDR3: CSAGGRGRTDTQYF. CDR3 DNA sequence: TGCAGTGCTGGTGGCAGGGGGCGCACAGATACGCAGTATTTT.

CDR3 bases: TGTGCCTGGAGTGGACCCCGCCGCCATAGCTCCTACGAGCAGTACTTC. Protein sequence: CAWSGPRRHSSYEQYF. This chain links TRBV30 with TRBJ2-7; no clear D. This CDR3 spans 16 amino acids. Deletions cut 1 base from V and 0 bases from J, with 16 bases between. Germline lookup yields CDR1 GTSNPN and CDR2 SVGIG (reference sequence).

Ten or more counts support this clonotype. This chain connects TRBV10-2 to TRBJ1-2; no clear D. CDR3 size: 13 residues. CDR1 WSHSY and CDR2 SAAADI come from the germline V gene. V lost 2 bases, J lost 8 bases, and 12 bases lay in between. The CDR3 region has the DNA TGCGCCAGCAGTGAGCGGGATGCGGGGGGCTACACCTTC. Translation: CASSERDAGGYTF.

V is TRBV20-1 and J is TRBJ1-4; perhaps TRBD1 as D (6 bases). The V gene's germline CDR1 is DFQATT and CDR2 SNEGSKA (reference sequence). This CDR3 is 13 amino acids long. V lost 5 bases and J lost 7, with 14 bases in between. CDR3 residues: CSALTGRVEKLFF. The CDR3 DNA is TGCAGTGCTTTGACAGGCAGGGTTGAAAAACTGTTTTTT.

This clonotype was counted a few times. V is TRBV11-3 and J is TRBJ1-1, with a weak D call TRBD1 (5 bases). V lost 5 bases to trimming and J lost 7 bases, with 14 bases between them. Germline CDR1 SGHNT, CDR2 YENEEA. The CDR3 length is 13 residues. As DNA, the CDR3 is TGTGCCAGCAGCGGACTGGGGGGTTTTGAAGCTTTCTTT. Its translation is CASSGLGGFEAFF.

The table lists this clonotype with many counts. The chain couples TRBV4-1 to TRBJ1-2; TRBD1 might be the D (5 bases). CDR3 length equals 15 residues. The germline CDR1 and CDR2 sequences are MGHRA and YSYEKL. V dropped 0 bases and J dropped 1 base, with 9 bases sitting between them. The CDR3 nucleotides read TGCGCCAGCAGCCAAGATCAGGGCCTTAACTATGGCTACACCTTC. As protein: CASSQDQGLNYGYTF.

This clonotype was detected many times. This chain links TRBV4-1 with TRBJ2-7; TRBD2 matches at 7 bases. V lost 2 bases to trimming and J lost 0 bases; unmatched junction nucleotides: 7. This CDR3 is 16 amino acids long. CDR1 and CDR2 from the germline V gene are MGHRA and YSYEKL. Here the CDR3 reads CASSQYLADSSYEQYF. The CDR3, as DNA: TGCGCCAGCAGCCAATACCTAGCGGACTCCTCCTACGAGCAGTACTTC.

The genes are TRBV5-4 and TRBJ2-1, with 8 bases matching TRBD1. Germline V gene data show CDR1 as SGHNT and CDR2 as YYREEE (reference sequence). J lost 5 bases, V lost 4 bases, and 5 bases had no gene match. This CDR3 has 14 residues. The CDR3 sequence is CASSTDRVNNEQFF. CDR3 coding DNA: TGTGCCAGCAGCACGGACAGGGTAAACAATGAGCAGTTCTTC.

In its sample, this clonotype was seen many times. This chain's CDR3 is CASSLFGGRDKNIQYF. CDR3 nucleotides: TGTGCCAGCAGTTTATTTGGCGGCAGGGACAAAAACATTCAGTACTTC. The rearrangement joins TRBV27 to TRBJ2-4, with D perhaps TRBD1 (5 bases). V dropped 1 base and J dropped 3 bases, with 13 bases sitting between them. This CDR3 is built from 16 residues. Germline CDR1 MNHEY, CDR2 SMNVEV (reference sequence).

The table lists this clonotype with many counts. The rearrangement links TRBV6-1 to TRBJ1-6, with 8 bases identical to TRBD1. Trimming removed 3 bases from V and 9 bases from J; junction bases left unmatched: 7. The length of the CDR3 is 15 residues. Germline loops: CDR1 MNHNS, CDR2 SASEGT. CDR3 region: CASSDTTGVGSPLHF. The CDR3 DNA sequence: TGTGCCAGCAGTGACACGACAGGGGTTGGTTCACCCCTCCACTTT.